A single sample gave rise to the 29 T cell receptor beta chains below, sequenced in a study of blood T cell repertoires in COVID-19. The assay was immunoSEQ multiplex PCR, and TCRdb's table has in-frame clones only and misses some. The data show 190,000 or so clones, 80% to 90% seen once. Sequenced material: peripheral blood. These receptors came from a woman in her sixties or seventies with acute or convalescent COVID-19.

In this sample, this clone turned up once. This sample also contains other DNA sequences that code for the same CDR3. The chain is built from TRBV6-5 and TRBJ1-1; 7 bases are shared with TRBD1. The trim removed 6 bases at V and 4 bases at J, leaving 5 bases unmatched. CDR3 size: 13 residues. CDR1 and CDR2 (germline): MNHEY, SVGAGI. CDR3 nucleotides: TGTGCCAGCAGCCGCCCAGGGGGCACTGAAGCTTTCTTT. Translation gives CASSRPGGTEAFF.

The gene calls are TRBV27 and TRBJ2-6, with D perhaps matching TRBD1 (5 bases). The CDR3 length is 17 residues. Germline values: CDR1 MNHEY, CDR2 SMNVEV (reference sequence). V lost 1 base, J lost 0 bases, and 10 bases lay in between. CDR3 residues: CASSLYGTGSGANVLTF. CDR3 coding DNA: TGTGCCAGCAGTTTATACGGAACAGGCTCTGGGGCCAACGTCCTGACTTTC.

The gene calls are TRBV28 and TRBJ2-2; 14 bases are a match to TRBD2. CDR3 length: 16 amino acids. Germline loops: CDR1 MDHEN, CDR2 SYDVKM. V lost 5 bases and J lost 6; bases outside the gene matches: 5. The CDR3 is CASSQGLAGDPGELFF. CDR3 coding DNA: TGTGCCAGCAGTCAGGGACTAGCGGGAGACCCCGGGGAGCTGTTTTTT.

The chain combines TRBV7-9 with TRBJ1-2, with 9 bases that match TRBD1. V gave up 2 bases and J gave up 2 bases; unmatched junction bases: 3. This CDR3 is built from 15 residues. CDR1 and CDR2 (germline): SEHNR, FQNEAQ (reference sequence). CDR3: CASSLRGQGNYGYTF. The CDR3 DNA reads TGTGCCAGCAGCTTAAGGGGACAGGGAAACTATGGCTACACCTTC. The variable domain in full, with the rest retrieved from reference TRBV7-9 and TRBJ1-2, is DTGVSQNPRHKITKRGQNVTFRCDPISEHNRLYWYRQTLGQGPEFLTYFQNEAQLEKSRLLSDRFSAERPKGSFSTLEIQRTEQGDSAMYLCASSLRGQGNYGYTFGSGTRLTVV.

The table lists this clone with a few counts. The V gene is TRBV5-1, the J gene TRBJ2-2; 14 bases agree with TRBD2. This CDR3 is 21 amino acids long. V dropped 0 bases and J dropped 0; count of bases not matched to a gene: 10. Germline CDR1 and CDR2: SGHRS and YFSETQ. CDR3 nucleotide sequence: TGCGCCAGCAGCTTGGGAAGGACTAGCGGGGGGTATTTCGCGAACACCGGGGAGCTGTTTTTT. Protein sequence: CASSLGRTSGGYFANTGELFF. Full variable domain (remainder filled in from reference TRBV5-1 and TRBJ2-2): KAGVTQTPRYLIKTRGQQVTLSCSPISGHRSVSWYQQTPGQGLQFLFEYFSETQRNKGNFPGRFSGRQFSNSRSEMNVSTLELGDSALYLCASSLGRTSGGYFANTGELFFGEGSRLTVL.

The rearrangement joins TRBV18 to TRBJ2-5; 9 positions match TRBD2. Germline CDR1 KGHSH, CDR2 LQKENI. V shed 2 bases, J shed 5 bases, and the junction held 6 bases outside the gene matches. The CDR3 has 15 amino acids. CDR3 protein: CASSPSYAGGETQYF. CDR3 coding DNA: TGTGCCAGCTCACCATCCTACGCGGGAGGGGAGACCCAGTACTTC.

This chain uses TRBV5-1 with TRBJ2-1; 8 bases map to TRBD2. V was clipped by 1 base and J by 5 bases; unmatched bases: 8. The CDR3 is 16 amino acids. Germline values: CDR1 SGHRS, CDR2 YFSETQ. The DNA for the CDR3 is TGCGCCAGCAGCTTGTGGCGGGGGGTTATGGACAATGAGCAGTTCTTC. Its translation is CASSLWRGVMDNEQFF.

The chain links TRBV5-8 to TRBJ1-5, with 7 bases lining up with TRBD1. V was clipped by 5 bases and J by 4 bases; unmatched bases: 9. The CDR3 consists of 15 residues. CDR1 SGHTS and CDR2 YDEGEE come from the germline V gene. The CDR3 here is CASRGGLQGNQPQHF. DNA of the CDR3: TGTGCCAGCAGGGGGGGCCTACAGGGGAATCAGCCCCAGCATTTT.

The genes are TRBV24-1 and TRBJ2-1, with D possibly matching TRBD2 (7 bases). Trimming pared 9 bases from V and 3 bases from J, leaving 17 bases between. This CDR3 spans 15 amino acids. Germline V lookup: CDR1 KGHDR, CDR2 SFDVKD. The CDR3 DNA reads TGTGCCACCGCGGGGGCTAGCGGCAACTACAATGAGCAGTTCTTC. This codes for CATAGASGNYNEQFF.

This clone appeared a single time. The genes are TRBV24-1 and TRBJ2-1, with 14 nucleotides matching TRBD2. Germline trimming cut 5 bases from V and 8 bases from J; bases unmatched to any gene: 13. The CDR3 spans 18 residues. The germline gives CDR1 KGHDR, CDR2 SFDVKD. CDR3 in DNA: TGTGCCACCAGTGCATTCGACGGGACTAGCGGGAGAATGGATGAGCAGTTCTTC. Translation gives CATSAFDGTSGRMDEQFF.

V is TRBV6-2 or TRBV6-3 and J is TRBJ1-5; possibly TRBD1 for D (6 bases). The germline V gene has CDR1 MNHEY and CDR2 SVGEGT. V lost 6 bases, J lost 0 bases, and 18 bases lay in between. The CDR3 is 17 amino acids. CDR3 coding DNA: TGTGCCAGCAGCCGAACAGGGACACGCTATAGCAATCAGCCCCAGCATTTT. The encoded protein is CASSRTGTRYSNQPQHF.

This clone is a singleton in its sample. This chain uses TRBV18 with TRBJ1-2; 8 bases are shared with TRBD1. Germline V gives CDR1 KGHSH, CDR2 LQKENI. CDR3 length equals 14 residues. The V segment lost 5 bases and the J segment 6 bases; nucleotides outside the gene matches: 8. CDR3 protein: CASSKDQGAHGYTF. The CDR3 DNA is TGTGCCAGCTCAAAAGACCAGGGGGCGCATGGCTACACCTTC. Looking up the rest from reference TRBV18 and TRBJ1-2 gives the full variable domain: NAGVMQNPRHLVRRRGQEARLRCSPMKGHSHVYWYRQLPEEGLKFMVYLQKENIIDESGMPKERFSAEFPKEGPSILRIQQVVRGDSAAYFCASSKDQGAHGYTFGSGTRLTVV.

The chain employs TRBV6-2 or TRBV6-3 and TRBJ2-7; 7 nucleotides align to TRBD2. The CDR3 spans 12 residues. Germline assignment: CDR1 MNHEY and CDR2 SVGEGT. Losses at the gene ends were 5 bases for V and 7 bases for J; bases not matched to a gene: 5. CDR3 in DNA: TGTGCCAGCAGTGATCCCGGGAGGGAGCAGTACTTC. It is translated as CASSDPGREQYF.

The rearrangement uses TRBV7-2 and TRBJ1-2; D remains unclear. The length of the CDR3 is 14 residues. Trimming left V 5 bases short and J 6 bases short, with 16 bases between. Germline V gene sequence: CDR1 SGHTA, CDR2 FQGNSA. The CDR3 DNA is TGTGCCAGCAGCCTTGACCGCCGGAGGGATGGCTACACCTTC. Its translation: CASSLDRRRDGYTF.

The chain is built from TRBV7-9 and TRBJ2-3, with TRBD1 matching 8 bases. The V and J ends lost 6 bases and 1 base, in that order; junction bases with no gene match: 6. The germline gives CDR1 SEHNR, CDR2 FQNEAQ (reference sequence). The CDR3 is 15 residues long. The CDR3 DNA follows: TGTGCCAGCAGTCTGGACAGGGAGGGCACAGATACGCAGTATTTT. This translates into CASSLDREGTDTQYF.

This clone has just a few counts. The CDR3 sequence: CASSQIRTVYEQYF. DNA for the CDR3: TGTGCCAGCAGCCAAATTCGGACAGTCTACGAGCAGTACTTC. The chain combines TRBV14 with TRBJ2-7; weak D call: TRBD1 (6 bases). Germline V gene lookup returns CDR1 SGHDN and CDR2 FVKESK. V was pared by 2 bases and J by 3 bases, with 11 bases between. CDR3 length equals 14 residues.

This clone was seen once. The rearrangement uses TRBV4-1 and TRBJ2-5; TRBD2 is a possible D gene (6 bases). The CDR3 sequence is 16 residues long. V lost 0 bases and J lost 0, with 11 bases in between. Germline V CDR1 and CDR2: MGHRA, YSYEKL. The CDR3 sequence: CASSQDVGGYQETQYF. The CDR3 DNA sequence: TGCGCCAGCAGCCAAGATGTGGGGGGATACCAAGAGACCCAGTACTTC.

The CDR3 bases are TGTGCCACCAGCAGAGGGGGGACAGGGAAACCCTACGAGCAGTACTTC. It is translated as CATSRGGTGKPYEQYF. The chain couples TRBV15 to TRBJ2-7; the match to TRBD1 covers 9 bases. The CDR3 is 16 residues long. Germline assignment: CDR1 LNHNV and CDR2 YYDKDF (reference sequence). Unmatched junction bases numbered 6, after V lost 1 base and J lost 2 bases.

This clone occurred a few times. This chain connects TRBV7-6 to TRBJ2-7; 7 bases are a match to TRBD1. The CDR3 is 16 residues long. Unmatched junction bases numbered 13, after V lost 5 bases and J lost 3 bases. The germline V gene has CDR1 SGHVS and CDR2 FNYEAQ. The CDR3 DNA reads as TGTGCCAGCAGCCCACAGGGGCGTTCGCCCCTCTACGAGCAGTACTTC. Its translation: CASSPQGRSPLYEQYF.

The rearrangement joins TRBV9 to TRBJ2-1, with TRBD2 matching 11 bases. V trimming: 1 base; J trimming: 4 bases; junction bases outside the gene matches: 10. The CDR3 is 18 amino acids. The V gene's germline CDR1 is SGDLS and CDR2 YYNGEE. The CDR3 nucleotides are TGTGCCAGCAGCGTAAGGGGTAGCGGGGGGGCATGGTACAATGAGCAGTTCTTC. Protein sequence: CASSVRGSGGAWYNEQFF.

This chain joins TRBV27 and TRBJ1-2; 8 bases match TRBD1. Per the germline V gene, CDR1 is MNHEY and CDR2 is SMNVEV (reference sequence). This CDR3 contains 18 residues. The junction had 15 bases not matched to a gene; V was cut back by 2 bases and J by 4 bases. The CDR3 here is CASSLVGPGSGGSYGYTF. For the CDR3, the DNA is TGTGCCAGCAGTTTAGTAGGGCCCGGGTCAGGGGGCAGCTATGGCTACACCTTC.

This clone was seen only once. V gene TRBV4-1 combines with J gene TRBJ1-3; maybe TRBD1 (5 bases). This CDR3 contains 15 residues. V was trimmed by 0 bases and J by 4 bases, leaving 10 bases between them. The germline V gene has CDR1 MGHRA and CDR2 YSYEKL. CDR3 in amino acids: CASSQEGGAGNTIYF. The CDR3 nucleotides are TGCGCCAGCAGCCAAGAGGGTGGGGCAGGAAACACCATATATTTT.

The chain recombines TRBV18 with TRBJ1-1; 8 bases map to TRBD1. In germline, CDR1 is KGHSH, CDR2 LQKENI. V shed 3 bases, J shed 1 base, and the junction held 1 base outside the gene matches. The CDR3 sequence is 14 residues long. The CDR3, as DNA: TGTGCCAGCTCACCTACAGGGGGGAACACTGAAGCTTTCTTT. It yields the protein CASSPTGGNTEAFF. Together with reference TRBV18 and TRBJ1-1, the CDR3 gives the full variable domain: NAGVMQNPRHLVRRRGQEARLRCSPMKGHSHVYWYRQLPEEGLKFMVYLQKENIIDESGMPKERFSAEFPKEGPSILRIQQVVRGDSAAYFCASSPTGGNTEAFFGQGTRLTVV.

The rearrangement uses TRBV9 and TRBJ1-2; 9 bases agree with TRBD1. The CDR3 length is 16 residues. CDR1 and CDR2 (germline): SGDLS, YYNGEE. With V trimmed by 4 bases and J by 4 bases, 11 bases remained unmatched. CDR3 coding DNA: TGTGCCAGCAGCCCACGGGGGACAGGGCTCGGCTATGGCTACACCTTC. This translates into CASSPRGTGLGYGYTF.

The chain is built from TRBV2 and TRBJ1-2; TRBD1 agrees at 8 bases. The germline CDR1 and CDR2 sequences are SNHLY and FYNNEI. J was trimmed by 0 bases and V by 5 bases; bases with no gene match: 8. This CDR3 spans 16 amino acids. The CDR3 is CASSLGGTGANYGYTF. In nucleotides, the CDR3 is TGTGCCAGCAGTTTGGGCGGGACAGGTGCTAACTATGGCTACACCTTC.

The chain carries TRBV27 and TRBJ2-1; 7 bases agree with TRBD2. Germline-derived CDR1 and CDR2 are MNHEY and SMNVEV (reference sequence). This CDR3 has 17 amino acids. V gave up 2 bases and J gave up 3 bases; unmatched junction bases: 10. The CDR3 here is CASSLVGGPVNYNEQFF. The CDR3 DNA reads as TGTGCCAGCAGTTTAGTGGGAGGGCCTGTCAACTACAATGAGCAGTTCTTC.

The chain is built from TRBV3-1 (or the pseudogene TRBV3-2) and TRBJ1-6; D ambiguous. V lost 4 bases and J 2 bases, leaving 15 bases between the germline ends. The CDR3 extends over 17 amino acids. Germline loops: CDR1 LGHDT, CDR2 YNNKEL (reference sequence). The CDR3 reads CASSLSRAGTYNSPLHF. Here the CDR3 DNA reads TGTGCCAGCAGCCTATCGAGGGCGGGCACCTATAATTCACCCCTCCACTTT.

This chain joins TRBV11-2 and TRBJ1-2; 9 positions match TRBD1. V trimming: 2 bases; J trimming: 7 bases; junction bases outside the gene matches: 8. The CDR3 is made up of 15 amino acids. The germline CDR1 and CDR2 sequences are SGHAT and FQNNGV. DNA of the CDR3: TGTGCCAGCAGCTTACTACAGGGGGCCGGCGGTGGCTACACCTTC. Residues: CASSLLQGAGGGYTF.

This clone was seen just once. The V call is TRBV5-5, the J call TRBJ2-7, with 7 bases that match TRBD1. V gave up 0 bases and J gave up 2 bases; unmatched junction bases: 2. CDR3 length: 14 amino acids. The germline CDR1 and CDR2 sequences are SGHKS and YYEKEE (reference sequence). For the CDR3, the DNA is TGTGCCAGCAGCTTGGCCCAGGGGGCCTACGAGCAGTACTTC. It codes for CASSLAQGAYEQYF.